The 28 T cell receptor beta chains in this list originate from one sample, sequenced in a study of chemoradiotherapy in HPV16-positive cancers. Some clones are missing from TCRdb's copy, which holds only in-frame ones; the method was immunoSEQ multiplex PCR. Of roughly 32,000 clones listed, 70% to 90% are singletons. The sample here was blood, taken from a patient who underwent chemoradiotherapy. The origin of the receptors is a human donor with HPV-associated anogenital cancer.

The CDR3 spells CASSLMGGSWAETQYF. CDR3 coding DNA: TGTGCCAGCAGCTTAATGGGCGGGAGTTGGGCAGAGACCCAGTACTTC. This rearrangement joins TRBV7-3 to TRBJ2-5; 7 bases align to TRBD2. Trimming took 1 base from V and 4 from J; bases not matched to a gene: 9. The CDR3 covers 16 residues. Germline V gene sequence: CDR1 SGHTA, CDR2 FQGTGA.

The V and J genes are TRBV7-9 and TRBJ2-7; possible D gene TRBD1, 6 bases. The CDR3 loop spans 13 amino acids. V dropped 6 bases and J dropped 6 bases, with 15 bases sitting between them. Germline V gene lookup returns CDR1 SEHNR and CDR2 FQNEAQ (reference sequence). CDR3 in amino acids: CASSLQGNGEQYF. CDR3 bases: TGTGCCAGCAGTCTACAGGGAAATGGCGAGCAGTACTTC.

The chain combines TRBV21-1 with TRBJ2-7; the D call TRBD2 from the table was never checked on the DNA. TRBV21-1 is listed as a pseudogene. CDR3 length: 16 residues. In nucleotides, the CDR3 is TGTGCCAGCAGCAATAACGGGACTAGCGGATTTTACGAGCAGTACTTC. This encodes CASSNNGTSGFYEQYF.

This chain uses TRBV15 with TRBJ2-5, with 8 bases matching TRBD1. Germline-derived CDR1 and CDR2 are LNHNV and YYDKDF (reference sequence). CDR3 length: 16 residues. V lost 4 bases, J lost 0 bases, and 7 bases stayed unmatched. The CDR3 loop is CATSTLDRGYQETQYF. The DNA for the CDR3 is TGTGCCACCAGCACCCTAGACAGGGGATACCAAGAGACCCAGTACTTC.

This clone came up once. In nucleotides, the CDR3 is TGCGCCAGCAGCTTTGGACAGGGAGGCACGGAGACCCAGTACTTC. Translation gives CASSFGQGGTETQYF. This chain connects TRBV5-1 to TRBJ2-5; 8 positions agree with TRBD1. From germline, CDR1 is SGHRS and CDR2 YFSETQ. This CDR3 has 15 amino acids. V dropped 2 bases and J dropped 5; count of bases not matched to a gene: 8.

The chain recombines TRBV11-3 with TRBJ2-3; 13 bases fit TRBD2. The ends lost 5 bases at V and 6 bases at J; junction bases unmatched: 11. Germline V CDR1 and CDR2: SGHNT, YENEEA. The CDR3 is 17 amino acids. For the CDR3, the DNA is TGTGCCAGCAGCCGCCGTACTAGCGGGGGGGCCGGGGATACGCAGTATTTT. Protein: CASSRRTSGGAGDTQYF.

This clone was seen a handful of times. The rearrangement joins TRBV6-6 to TRBJ1-1; D remains unclear. CDR1 is MNHNY and CDR2 is SVGAGI in the germline V gene (reference sequence). V lost 1 base, J lost 5 bases, and 2 bases lay in between. The CDR3 totals 11 residues. The chain's CDR3 is CASSYLTEAFF. The DNA of the CDR3 is TGTGCCAGCAGTTACTTAACTGAAGCTTTCTTT.

This clone was recorded only once. The chain couples TRBV6-5 to TRBJ2-7, with D possibly being TRBD2 (5 bases). The CDR3 covers 14 residues. Germline V gene sequence: CDR1 MNHEY, CDR2 SVGAGI. Trimming left V 2 bases short and J 6 bases short, with 14 bases between. The CDR3 region has the DNA TGTGCCAGCAGTTACCCGGGGATTGAAGGCGAGCAGTACTTC. Translating it yields CASSYPGIEGEQYF.

The V gene is TRBV15, the J gene TRBJ2-7, with a tentative D call TRBD2 (7 bases). The germline gives CDR1 LNHNV, CDR2 YYDKDF (reference sequence). The CDR3 is 15 residues long. The ends were cut back, 0 bases at V and 0 bases at J, with 9 bases in the middle. CDR3 residues: CATSREGGRSYEQYF. The CDR3 DNA sequence: TGTGCCACCAGCAGAGAGGGGGGGCGCTCCTACGAGCAGTACTTC.

This rearrangement joins TRBV18 to TRBJ1-1; TRBD1 aligns across 8 bases. With V trimmed by 1 base and J by 6 bases, 10 bases remained unmatched. This CDR3 contains 16 residues. Germline-derived CDR1 and CDR2 are KGHSH and LQKENI. The CDR3 sequence: CASSPRLGQGQAEAFF. The CDR3 coding sequence is TGTGCCAGCTCACCACGACTCGGACAGGGTCAGGCTGAAGCTTTCTTT.

V is TRBV6-5 and J is TRBJ1-5; 12 bases line up with TRBD1. J gave up 6 bases and V 0 bases, and 3 bases lay outside the gene matches. The CDR3 is 16 amino acids. CDR1 is MNHEY, CDR2 SVGAGI, per germline. CDR3 bases: TGTGCCAGCAGTTACTCGGGGACAGGGGGCCCTCAGCCCCAGCATTTT. Encoded protein: CASSYSGTGGPQPQHF.

This chain connects TRBV28 to TRBJ1-1; no firm D call. This CDR3 region has 15 residues. V lost 2 bases and J 3 bases, leaving 13 bases between the germline ends. The V gene's germline CDR1 is MDHEN and CDR2 SYDVKM. CDR3 bases: TGTGCCAGCAGTTTACCCCAGTCCCTCTACACTGAAGCTTTCTTT. Protein: CASSLPQSLYTEAFF.

V is TRBV12-5 and J is TRBJ2-2; 8 bases are shared with TRBD2. CDR1 LGHNT and CDR2 FRNRAP come from the germline V gene. Germline trimming cut 7 bases from V and 1 base from J; bases unmatched to any gene: 5. The CDR3 is made up of 15 amino acids. The CDR3 protein is CASVPGLGNTGELFF. The CDR3 bases are TGTGCTAGTGTTCCGGGACTAGGGAACACCGGGGAGCTGTTTTTT.

The genes are TRBV7-2 and TRBJ2-4; no firm D call. Germline loops: CDR1 SGHTA, CDR2 FQGNSA. V lost 4 bases, J lost 2 bases, and 9 bases lay in between. This CDR3 is 14 amino acids long. The CDR3 sequence is CASSSTRSKNIQYF. The CDR3 nucleotides are TGTGCCAGCAGCTCGACGAGGTCCAAAAACATTCAGTACTTC.

The chain joins TRBV19 to TRBJ2-3; possible D gene TRBD1, 6 bases. Trimming pared 11 bases from V and 8 bases from J, leaving 26 bases between. Germline lookup yields CDR1 LNHDA and CDR2 SQIVND (reference sequence). This CDR3 contains 15 residues. Here the CDR3 DNA reads TGTGCCGCTGGAATACCGATGGGGGCCGGAGGTACGCAGTATTTT. Its translation: CAAGIPMGAGGTQYF.

This clone was seen a single time. V gene TRBV4-3 combines with J gene TRBJ2-6; D unclear. From germline, CDR1 is LGHNA and CDR2 YSLEER. The CDR3 sequence is 15 residues long. V was shortened by 4 bases and J by 0 bases, with 7 bases between the two germline ends. The DNA of the CDR3 is TGCGCCAGCAGCCCCGTTAGCTCTGGGGCCAACGTCCTGACTTTC. It translates to CASSPVSSGANVLTF.

This chain connects TRBV29-1 to TRBJ2-7, with TRBD2 identical over 12 bases. The V gene's germline CDR1 is SQVTM and CDR2 ANQGSEA. V trimming: 4 bases; J trimming: 6 bases; junction bases outside the gene matches: 4. The CDR3 runs to 13 residues. For the CDR3, the DNA is TGCAGCGTTGGACTAGCGGGAGCTACCGAGCAGTACTTC. Protein sequence: CSVGLAGATEQYF.

This clone has just one count. The chain couples TRBV7-2 to TRBJ1-6; tentative D call: TRBD1 (5 bases). There are 12 residues in the CDR3. CDR1 is SGHTA and CDR2 is FQGNSA in the germline V gene. Trimming took 11 bases from V and 3 from J, leaving 8 bases between them. CDR3 in amino acids: CAAQGYNSPLHF. CDR3 coding DNA: TGTGCCGCCCAGGGCTATAATTCACCCCTCCACTTT.

The J gene is TRBJ2-3, the V gene TRBV2, with D unresolved. Trimming pared 7 bases from V and 6 bases from J, leaving 8 bases between. The CDR3 totals 11 residues. CDR1 SNHLY and CDR2 FYNNEI come from the germline V gene. The CDR3 sequence is CASTSRDTQYF. The CDR3 nucleotides read TGTGCCAGCACGAGCCGGGATACGCAGTATTTT.

As DNA, the CDR3 is TGTGCCAGCACCCCGGGTTTTATAGGAAGCACTGAAGCTTTCTTT. Protein sequence: CASTPGFIGSTEAFF. The chain links TRBV7-2 to TRBJ1-1; D uncertain. The CDR3 has 15 amino acids. V lost 7 bases, J lost 4 bases, and 19 bases lay in between. Germline assignment: CDR1 SGHTA and CDR2 FQGNSA. Combining the CDR3 with reference TRBV7-2 and TRBJ1-1 gives the whole variable domain GAGVSQSPSNKVTEKGKDVELRCDPISGHTALYWYRQSLGQGLEFLIYFQGNSAPDKSGLPSDRFSAERTGGSVSTLTIQRTQQEDSAVYLCASTPGFIGSTEAFFGQGTRLTVV.

This clone is a singleton in its sample. The rearrangement links TRBV4-3 to TRBJ2-1; 7 bases map to TRBD2. Per germline, CDR1 LGHNA and CDR2 YSLEER. V lost 4 bases and J lost 0; bases outside the gene matches: 12. The CDR3 contains 18 residues. Written as DNA, the CDR3 is TGCGCCAGCAGCCGGGAGGCGAGCGGGGCTAGCTCCTACAATGAGCAGTTCTTC. Encoded protein: CASSREASGASSYNEQFF.

The gene calls are TRBV10-3 and TRBJ1-1; D ambiguous. The V gene lost 2 bases and the J gene lost 1 base, with 11 bases spanning the gap. The germline V gene has CDR1 ENHRY and CDR2 SYGVKD. The CDR3 is made up of 15 amino acids. The CDR3, as DNA: TGTGCCATCAGTGAGGTGATGTTGGCGAACACTGAAGCTTTCTTT. Amino acid sequence: CAISEVMLANTEAFF.

The chain joins TRBV19 to TRBJ2-7, with 7 bases lining up with TRBD2. The CDR3 has 11 amino acids. Losses at the gene ends were 6 bases for V and 6 bases for J; bases not matched to a gene: 2. Germline CDR1 and CDR2: LNHDA and SQIVND (reference sequence). CDR3: CASRGGGEQYF. The CDR3 DNA is TGTGCCAGTAGGGGCGGGGGCGAGCAGTACTTC.

This chain uses TRBV9 with TRBJ1-1; D not certain. V lost 0 bases and J lost 1, with 7 bases in between. The CDR3 totals 14 residues. Germline V gene data show CDR1 as SGDLS and CDR2 as YYNGEE. The CDR3 DNA follows: TGTGCCAGCAGCGTAGCCCAGACGAACACTGAAGCTTTCTTT. Translating gives CASSVAQTNTEAFF.

This rearrangement joins TRBV9 to TRBJ2-5, with a possible D match to TRBD1 (5 bases). V was trimmed by 0 bases and J by 8 bases, leaving 11 bases between them. The CDR3 is 13 amino acids. Germline V CDR1 and CDR2: SGDLS, YYNGEE. The CDR3 nucleotides read TGTGCCAGCAGCGTAGAACAGGCCTCTACCCAGTACTTC. It yields the protein CASSVEQASTQYF.

This clone was seen only once. The V call is TRBV19, the J call TRBJ2-3, with TRBD1 matching over 9 bases. The J segment lost 4 bases and the V segment lost 7 bases, leaving 6 bases of the junction unmatched. Germline V gene sequence: CDR1 LNHDA, CDR2 SQIVND (reference sequence). This CDR3 is built from 14 residues. The CDR3: CASKRDRVADTQYF. Here the CDR3 DNA reads TGTGCCAGTAAAAGGGACAGGGTGGCAGATACGCAGTATTTT.

V gene TRBV4-3 combines with J gene TRBJ2-3, with 13 bases lining up with TRBD2. Germline CDR1 and CDR2: LGHNA and YSLEER. The CDR3 loop spans 16 amino acids. The junction had 7 bases not matched to a gene; V was cut back by 5 bases and J by 5 bases. The CDR3 protein is CASSAWTSGSLDTQYF. CDR3 DNA: TGCGCCAGCAGCGCCTGGACTAGCGGGAGCTTAGATACGCAGTATTTT.

The chain is built from TRBV4-1 and TRBJ2-2; possibly TRBD2 for D (5 bases). The CDR3 contains 16 residues. The V and J ends lost 1 base and 6 bases respectively, with 15 bases between them. Germline V lookup: CDR1 MGHRA, CDR2 YSYEKL. CDR3 region: CASSQVLASMAGELFF. The CDR3 DNA is TGCGCCAGCAGCCAAGTCTTGGCTAGCATGGCCGGGGAGCTGTTTTTT.